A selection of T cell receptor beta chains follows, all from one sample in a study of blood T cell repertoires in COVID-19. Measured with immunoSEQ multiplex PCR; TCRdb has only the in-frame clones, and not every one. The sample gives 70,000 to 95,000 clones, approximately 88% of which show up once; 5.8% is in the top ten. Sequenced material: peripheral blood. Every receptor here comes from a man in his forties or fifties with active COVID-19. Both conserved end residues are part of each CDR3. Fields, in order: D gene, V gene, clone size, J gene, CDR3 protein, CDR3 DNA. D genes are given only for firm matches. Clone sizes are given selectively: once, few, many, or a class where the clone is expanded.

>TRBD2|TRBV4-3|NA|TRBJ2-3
CASSQDWSGLSTDTQYF
TGCGCCAGCAGCCAAGATTGGTCGGGACTAAGCACAGATACGCAGTATTTT
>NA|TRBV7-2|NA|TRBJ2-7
CASSLAGGYEQYF
TGTGCCAGCAGCTTAGCAGGGGGCTACGAGCAGTACTTC
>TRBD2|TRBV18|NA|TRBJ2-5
CASSPGLAGETQYF
TGTGCCAGCTCACCCGGACTAGCAGGGGAGACCCAGTACTTC
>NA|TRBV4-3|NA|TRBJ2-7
CASSQELLGGAYEQYF
TGCGCCAGCAGCCAAGAGTTACTCGGCGGGGCCTACGAGCAGTACTTC
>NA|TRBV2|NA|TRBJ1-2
CASGASGGYTF
TGTGCCTCTGGGGCATCCGGGGGCTACACCTTC
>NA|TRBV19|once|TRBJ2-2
CASSSAGAVTGELFF
TGTGCCAGTAGTTCAGCAGGGGCTGTCACCGGGGAGCTGTTTTTT
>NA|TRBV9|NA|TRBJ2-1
CASSVQGGTEQFF
TGTGCCAGCAGCGTCCAGGGCGGGACTGAGCAGTTCTTC
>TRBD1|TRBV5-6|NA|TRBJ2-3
CASSSPTGGVGDTQYF
TGTGCCAGCAGCTCTCCGACAGGGGGCGTTGGAGATACGCAGTATTTT
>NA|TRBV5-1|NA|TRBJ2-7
CASSTGGYEQYF
TGCGCCAGCAGCACCGGAGGCTACGAGCAGTACTTC
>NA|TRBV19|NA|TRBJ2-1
CASSIGQGRGGNEQFF
TGTGCCAGTAGTATAGGGCAGGGCAGAGGGGGCAATGAGCAGTTCTTC
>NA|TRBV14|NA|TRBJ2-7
CASSQTQGGEQYF
TGTGCCAGCAGCCAAACGCAGGGAGGTGAGCAGTACTTC
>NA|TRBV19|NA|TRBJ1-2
CASSTATAYGYTF
TGTGCCAGTAGTACGGCGACAGCGTATGGCTACACCTTC
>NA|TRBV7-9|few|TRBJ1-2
CASSLTADVNYGYTF
TGTGCCAGCAGCTTAACAGCCGACGTTAACTATGGCTACACCTTC
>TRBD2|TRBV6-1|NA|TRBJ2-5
CASKPGLTWETQYF
TGTGCCAGCAAGCCGGGACTAACCTGGGAGACCCAGTACTTC
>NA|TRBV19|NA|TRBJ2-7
CASSIGSQYEQYF
TGTGCCAGTAGTATCGGGAGTCAATACGAGCAGTACTTC
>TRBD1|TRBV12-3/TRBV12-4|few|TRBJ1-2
CASQRTGSYGYTF
TGTGCCAGCCAGCGGACAGGTAGCTATGGCTACACCTTC
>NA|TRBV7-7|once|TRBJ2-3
CASSPSGTDTQYF
TGTGCTAGCAGCCCTAGCGGCACAGATACGCAGTATTTT